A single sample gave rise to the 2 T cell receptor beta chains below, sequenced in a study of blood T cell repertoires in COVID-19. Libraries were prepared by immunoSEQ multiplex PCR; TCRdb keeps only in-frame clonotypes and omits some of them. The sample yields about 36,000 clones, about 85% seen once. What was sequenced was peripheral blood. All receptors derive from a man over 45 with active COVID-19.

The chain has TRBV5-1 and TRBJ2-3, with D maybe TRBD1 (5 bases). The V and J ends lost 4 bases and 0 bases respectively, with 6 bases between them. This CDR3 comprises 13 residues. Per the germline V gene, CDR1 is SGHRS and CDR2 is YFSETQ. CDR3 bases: TGCGCCAGCAGCAAGGGGAGCACAGATACGCAGTATTTT. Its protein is CASSKGSTDTQYF.

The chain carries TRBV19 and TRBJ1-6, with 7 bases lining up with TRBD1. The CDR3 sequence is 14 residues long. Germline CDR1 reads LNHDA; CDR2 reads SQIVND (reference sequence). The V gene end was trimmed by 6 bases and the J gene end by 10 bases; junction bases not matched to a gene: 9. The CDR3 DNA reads TGTGCCAGTAGCCTTCAGGGGGGCCGGTCACCCCTCCACTTT. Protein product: CASSLQGGRSPLHF.